This is a list of T cell receptor beta chains from one sample in a study of cytomegalovirus exposure and HLA in healthy donors. Data came from immunoSEQ multiplex PCR; TCRdb stores just in-frame clones and leaves some out. The repertoire consists of 120,000 to 150,000 clones, with 60% to 85% occurring once and the leading ten covering approximately 6.9%. The sample comprised PBMCs. These receptors originate from a woman in her 40s in good health and CMV-seropositive. The conserved cysteine and the conserved F or W are not part of the CDR3 here. Fields, in order: CDR3 length, clone size, J gene, V gene, D gene, CDR3 protein. A D gene is named only where the DNA matches it firmly. Expanded clones are given a class, and other clones once, few, many or no size at all.

12	.	TRBJ1-4	TRBV5-1	.	ASGGDATNEKLF
12	once	TRBJ2-7	TRBV18	.	ASSPTTGNYEQY
9	few	TRBJ1-1	TRBV6-5	.	ASSYSGVAF
12	.	TRBJ2-5	TRBV9	.	ASSRRLVGETQY
13	.	TRBJ1-6	TRBV5-1	.	ASSLNGMSSSPLH
11	.	TRBJ2-5	TRBV7-7	.	ASSTGLQETQY
14	few	TRBJ1-6	TRBV2	.	ASSAGSSSYNSPLH
13	.	TRBJ1-1	TRBV6-5	TRBD1	ASSYGTGRNTEAF
16	.	TRBJ1-2	TRBV4-1	.	ASSQDFLTLEHQYGYT
10	.	TRBJ1-6	TRBV6-5	TRBD1	ASRRGRSPLH
11	.	TRBJ2-7	TRBV4-1	.	ASSHVQDYEQY
16	.	TRBJ1-5	TRBV6-1	.	ASSEGLAAIYSNQPQH
13	.	TRBJ1-2	TRBV5-1	.	ASRQGVQVNYGYT
10	.	TRBJ2-7	TRBV21-1	.	ASSWGGYEQY
13	few	TRBJ2-7	TRBV7-2	.	ASSLEATISYEQY
11	.	TRBJ1-5	TRBV6-1	.	ASIPSGDQPQH
14	.	TRBJ1-1	TRBV5-6	.	ASSLRGTGGSVGAF
12	.	TRBJ1-1	TRBV7-3	.	ASSLTGGNTEAF
12	.	TRBJ2-1	TRBV11-1	TRBD1	ASSQWTGDNEQF
11	.	TRBJ2-7	TRBV19	.	ASSAGKLYEQY
13	.	TRBJ1-4	TRBV5-4	TRBD1	ASSWGQGINEKLF